The text below deals with one TCR beta chain. In the original analysis: How many nucleated cells were present was estimated from reference gene primer amplification. The table came from immunoSEQ multiplex PCR; TCRdb's copy has only in-frame clones and leaves some out. The V and J calls and the clone size are those of that table, but D and trimming were determined from the DNA. The table records 180,000 or so clones, 88% of them present only once. Trimming removed 6 bases from V and 3 bases from J, with 15 bases in between. Germline V gene data show CDR1 as PRHDT and CDR2 as FYEKMQ (reference sequence). The length of the CDR3 is 15 residues. The sample comes from a study of blood T cell repertoires in COVID-19. Study information: From the United States, Italy and Spain came samples of acute and convalescent COVID-19. PBMCs, B-cell-depleted T cells, or T cells provided the cDNA or gDNA that made up the material.

The specimen was peripheral blood. V and J are TRBV13 and TRBJ2-1; TRBD2 might be the D (6 bases). The sequence was obtained from a man younger than 35 with active or convalescent COVID-19. CDR3 residues: CASRRTRDFYNEQFF. CDR3 nucleotides: TGTGCCAGCAGGAGGACTCGGGACTTCTACAATGAGCAGTTCTTC.